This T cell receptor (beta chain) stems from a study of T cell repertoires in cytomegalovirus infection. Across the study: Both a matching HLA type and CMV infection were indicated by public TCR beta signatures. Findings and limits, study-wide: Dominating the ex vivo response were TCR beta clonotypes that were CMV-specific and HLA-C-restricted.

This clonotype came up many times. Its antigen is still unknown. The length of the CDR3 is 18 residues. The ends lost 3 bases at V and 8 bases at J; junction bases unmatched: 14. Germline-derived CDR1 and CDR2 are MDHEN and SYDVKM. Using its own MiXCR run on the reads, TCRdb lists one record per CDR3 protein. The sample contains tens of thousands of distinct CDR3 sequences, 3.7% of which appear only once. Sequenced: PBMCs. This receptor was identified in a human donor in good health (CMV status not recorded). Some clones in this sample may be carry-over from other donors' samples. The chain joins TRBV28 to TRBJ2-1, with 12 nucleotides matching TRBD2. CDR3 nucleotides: TGTGCCAGCAGTTTGCCCCTTCTAGCGGGGGGGCCTAGGGATGAGCAGTTCTTC. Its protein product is CASSLPLLAGGPRDEQFF.